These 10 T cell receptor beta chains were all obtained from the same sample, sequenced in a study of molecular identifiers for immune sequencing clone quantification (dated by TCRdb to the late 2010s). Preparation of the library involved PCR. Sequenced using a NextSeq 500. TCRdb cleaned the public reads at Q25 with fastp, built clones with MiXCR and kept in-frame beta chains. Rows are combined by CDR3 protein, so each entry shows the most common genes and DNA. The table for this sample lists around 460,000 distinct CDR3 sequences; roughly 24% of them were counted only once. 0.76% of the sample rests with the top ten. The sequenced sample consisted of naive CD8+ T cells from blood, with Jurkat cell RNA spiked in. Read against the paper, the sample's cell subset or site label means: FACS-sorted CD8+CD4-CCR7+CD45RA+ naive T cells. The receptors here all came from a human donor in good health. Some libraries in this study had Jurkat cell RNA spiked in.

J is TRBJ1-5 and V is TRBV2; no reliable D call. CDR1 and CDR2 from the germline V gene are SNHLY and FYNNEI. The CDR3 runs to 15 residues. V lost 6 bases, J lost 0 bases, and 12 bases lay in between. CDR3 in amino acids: CASRDSIYSNQPQHF. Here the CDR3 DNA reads TGTGCCAGCAGAGACTCGATCTATAGCAATCAGCCCCAGCATTTT.

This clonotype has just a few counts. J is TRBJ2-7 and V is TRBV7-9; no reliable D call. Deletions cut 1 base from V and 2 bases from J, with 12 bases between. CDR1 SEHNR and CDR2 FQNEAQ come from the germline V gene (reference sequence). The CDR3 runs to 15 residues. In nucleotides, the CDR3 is TGTGCCAGCAGCTTAGTCGAGGCAGCTCCCTACGAGCAGTACTTC. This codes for CASSLVEAAPYEQYF.

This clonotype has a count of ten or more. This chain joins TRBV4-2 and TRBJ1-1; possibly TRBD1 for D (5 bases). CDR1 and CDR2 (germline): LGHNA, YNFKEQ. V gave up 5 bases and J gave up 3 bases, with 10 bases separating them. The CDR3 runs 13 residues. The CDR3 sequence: CASSETGDTEAFF. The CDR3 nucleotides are TGTGCCAGCAGCGAAACAGGTGACACTGAAGCTTTCTTT.

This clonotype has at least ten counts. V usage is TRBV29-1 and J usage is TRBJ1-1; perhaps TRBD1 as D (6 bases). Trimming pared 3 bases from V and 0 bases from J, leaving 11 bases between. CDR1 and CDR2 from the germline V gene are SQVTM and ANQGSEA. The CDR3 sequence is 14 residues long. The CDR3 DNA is TGCAGCGTTGAGGTGGACAGCTTGAACACTGAAGCTTTCTTT. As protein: CSVEVDSLNTEAFF.

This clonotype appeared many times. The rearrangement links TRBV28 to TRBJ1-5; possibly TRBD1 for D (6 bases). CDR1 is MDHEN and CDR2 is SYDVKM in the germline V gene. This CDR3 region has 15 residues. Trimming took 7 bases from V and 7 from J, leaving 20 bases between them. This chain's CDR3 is CASTTSGASGQPQHF. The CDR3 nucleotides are TGTGCCAGCACCACCTCAGGGGCCTCAGGGCAGCCCCAGCATTTT.

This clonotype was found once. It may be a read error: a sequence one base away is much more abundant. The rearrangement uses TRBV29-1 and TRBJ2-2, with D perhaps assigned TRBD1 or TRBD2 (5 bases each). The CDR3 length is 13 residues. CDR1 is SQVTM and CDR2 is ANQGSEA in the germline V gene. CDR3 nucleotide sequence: TGCAGCGTTGAGGCAGGGATACCCGGGGAGCTGTGTTTT. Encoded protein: CSVEAGIPGELCF.

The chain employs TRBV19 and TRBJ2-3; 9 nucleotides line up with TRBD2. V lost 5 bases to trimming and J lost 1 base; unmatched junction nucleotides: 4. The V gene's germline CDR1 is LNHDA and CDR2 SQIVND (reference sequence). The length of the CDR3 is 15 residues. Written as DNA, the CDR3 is TGTGCCAGTAGTCCTTGGACTAGCGGCACAGATACGCAGTATTTT. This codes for CASSPWTSGTDTQYF.

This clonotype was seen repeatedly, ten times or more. The CDR3 spells CASSQDWGGGSYGYTF. The CDR3 nucleotides are TGCGCCAGCAGCCAAGATTGGGGCGGAGGGTCTTATGGCTACACCTTC. The V gene is TRBV4-3, the J gene TRBJ1-2, with D maybe TRBD1 (5 bases). Per germline, CDR1 LGHNA and CDR2 YSLEER. The CDR3 contains 16 residues. Trimming left V 0 bases short and J 5 bases short, with 16 bases between.

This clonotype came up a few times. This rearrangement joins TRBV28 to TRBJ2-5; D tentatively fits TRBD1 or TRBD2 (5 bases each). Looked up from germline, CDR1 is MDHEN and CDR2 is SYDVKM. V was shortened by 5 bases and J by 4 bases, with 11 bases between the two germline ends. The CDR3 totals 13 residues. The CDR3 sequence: CASSPRGSETQYF. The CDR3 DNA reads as TGTGCCAGCAGTCCCCGGGGCTCAGAGACCCAGTACTTC.

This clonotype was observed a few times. The CDR3 DNA reads as TGTGCCAGCAGCGAGGGACAGCCGTCCACCTACGAGCAGTACTTC. Translating it yields CASSEGQPSTYEQYF. The J gene is TRBJ2-7, the V gene TRBV5-4; 7 bases are a match to TRBD1. The CDR3 consists of 15 residues. Germline CDR1 is SGHNT and CDR2 is YYREEE (reference sequence). V lost 4 bases, J lost 2 bases, and 9 bases stayed unmatched.